The 22 T cell receptor beta chains presented below share a single source sample, sequenced in a study of blood T cell repertoires in COVID-19. The protocol was immunoSEQ multiplex PCR, while the TCRdb copy is restricted to in-frame clones and leaves out a portion. The sample holds 120,000 to 150,000 clones, 80% to 90% seen once. The source material was peripheral blood. The source of these receptors is a woman aged 45-65 years with active or convalescent COVID-19.

The chain joins TRBV29-1 to TRBJ1-5, with 7 bases aligning to TRBD1. V lost 7 bases and J lost 0; bases outside the gene matches: 15. Per germline, CDR1 SQVTM and CDR2 ANQGSEA. The CDR3 is 17 residues long. DNA for the CDR3: TGCAGCGCTTGGAAGACCGGGACAGAACATAGCAATCAGCCCCAGCATTTT. It codes for CSAWKTGTEHSNQPQHF.

The chain employs TRBV25-1 and TRBJ2-1; 12 bases are shared with TRBD1. With V trimmed by 1 base and J by 8 bases, 6 bases remained unmatched. In germline, CDR1 is MGHDK, CDR2 SYGVNS. The CDR3 contains 16 residues. CDR3 residues: CASSEFMGQGADEQFF. DNA for the CDR3: TGTGCCAGCAGTGAATTCATGGGACAGGGGGCTGATGAGCAGTTCTTC.

This chain links TRBV7-2 with TRBJ1-2; 9 bases fit TRBD1. The germline gives CDR1 SGHTA, CDR2 FQGNSA. This CDR3 is 15 amino acids long. Trimming removed 11 bases from V and 2 bases from J; junction bases left unmatched: 12. In DNA form, the CDR3 reads TGTGCCTCTCTAAACCGGGGACAGGGCAACTATGGCTACACCTTC. Its protein is CASLNRGQGNYGYTF.

V gene TRBV23-1 combines with J gene TRBJ2-7; 11 nucleotides match TRBD1. TRBV23-1 is reported as an ORF; its role is uncertain. The junction had 11 bases not matched to a gene; V was cut back by 7 bases and J by 6 bases. The CDR3 contains 15 residues. For the CDR3, the DNA is TGCGCCAGCATCCTACCTGGACAGGGGGCCTCCGAGCAGTACTTC. It encodes CASILPGQGASEQYF.

V and J are TRBV2 and TRBJ1-4, with 8 bases fitting TRBD1. CDR3 length: 16 residues. Germline loops: CDR1 SNHLY, CDR2 FYNNEI. Trimming removed 3 bases from V and 1 base from J; junction bases left unmatched: 4. The CDR3 nucleotides are TGTGCCAGCAGTGAGTTTACAGGGGGAACTAATGAAAAACTGTTTTTT. This gives the protein CASSEFTGGTNEKLFF.

The rearrangement joins TRBV5-1 to TRBJ2-1; tentatively, D is TRBD2 (6 bases). The CDR3 has 15 amino acids. The V gene's germline CDR1 is SGHRS and CDR2 YFSETQ. V was shortened by 2 bases and J by 2 bases, with 11 bases between the two germline ends. The CDR3 nucleotides read TGCGCCAGCAGCTTTGGGAGGCCCACCTACAATGAGCAGTTCTTC. Residues: CASSFGRPTYNEQFF.

The V call is TRBV2, the J call TRBJ2-1; 13 bases are shared with TRBD2. The germline CDR1 and CDR2 sequences are SNHLY and FYNNEI. V shed 6 bases and J 4 bases; nucleotides not matched to a gene: 12. The length of the CDR3 is 18 residues. The CDR3 nucleotides read TGTGCCAGCAGGCAGAGCCTCGGGACTAGCGGGACATACAATGAGCAGTTCTTC. This codes for CASRQSLGTSGTYNEQFF. Combining the CDR3 with reference TRBV2 and TRBJ2-1 gives the whole variable domain EPEVTQTPSHQVTQMGQEVILRCVPISNHLYFYWYRQILGQKVEFLVSFYNNEISEKSEIFDDQFSVERPDGSNFTLKIRSTKLEDSAMYFCASRQSLGTSGTYNEQFFGPGTRLTVL.

The chain has TRBV7-9 and TRBJ1-1; 10 positions match TRBD1. The CDR3 runs to 17 residues. CDR1 and CDR2 (germline): SEHNR, FQNEAQ (reference sequence). Losses at the gene ends were 5 bases for V and 6 bases for J; bases not matched to a gene: 15. CDR3 coding DNA: TGTGCCAGCAGCACCGTCCCGGGACAGGGGTTGAAGTCTGAAGCTTTCTTT. This gives the protein CASSTVPGQGLKSEAFF.

J is TRBJ2-1 and V is TRBV19; 13 bases map to TRBD2. V lost 5 bases to trimming and J lost 8 bases; unmatched junction nucleotides: 9. This CDR3 comprises 16 residues. The V gene's germline CDR1 is LNHDA and CDR2 SQIVND (reference sequence). The DNA for the CDR3 is TGTGCCAGTAGTGTTGGAATACTAGCGGGAGGGGATGAGCAGTTCTTC. It is translated as CASSVGILAGGDEQFF.

The CDR3 sequence: CASSDLLAGGPQETQYF. CDR3 bases: TGTGCCAGCAGTGACCTCCTAGCGGGGGGCCCCCAAGAGACCCAGTACTTC. The chain carries TRBV2 and TRBJ2-5; 11 bases are a match to TRBD2. This CDR3 is 17 amino acids long. CDR1 SNHLY and CDR2 FYNNEI come from the germline V gene. V was pared by 3 bases and J by 1 base, with 7 bases of the junction left unmatched.

This chain uses TRBV24-1 with TRBJ2-2; D is ambiguous. CDR3 length equals 13 residues. Germline assignment: CDR1 KGHDR and CDR2 SFDVKD. The V gene lost 2 bases and the J gene lost 3 bases, with 3 bases spanning the gap. The CDR3: CATSDSDTGELFF. The CDR3 DNA reads as TGTGCCACCAGTGATTCAGACACCGGGGAGCTGTTTTTT.

V and J are TRBV9 and TRBJ2-2, with D possibly being TRBD1 (6 bases). The ends were cut back, 1 base at V and 1 base at J, with 8 bases in the middle. Germline assignment: CDR1 SGDLS and CDR2 YYNGEE. The CDR3 spans 15 residues. This chain's CDR3 is CASSVKTGNTGELFF. CDR3 DNA: TGTGCCAGCAGCGTAAAGACAGGGAACACCGGGGAGCTGTTTTTT.

The chain has TRBV6-2 or TRBV6-3 and TRBJ1-2, with 8 bases matching TRBD1. CDR1 is MNHEY, CDR2 SVGEGT, per germline. The CDR3 has 14 residues. Losses at the gene ends were 4 bases for V and 6 bases for J; bases not matched to a gene: 7. The CDR3 spells CASSSRQGRDGYTF. CDR3 DNA: TGTGCCAGCAGTTCCAGACAGGGGAGAGATGGCTACACCTTC.

J is TRBJ1-2 and V is TRBV27, with D possibly matching TRBD1 (6 bases). Trimming cost V 3 bases and J 0 bases, with 14 bases left between them. Germline CDR1 MNHEY, CDR2 SMNVEV (reference sequence). This CDR3 has 16 amino acids. CDR3: CASSLGRGSSNYGYTF. CDR3 coding DNA: TGTGCCAGCAGTTTGGGCAGGGGCTCATCTAACTATGGCTACACCTTC.

The rearrangement joins TRBV7-2 to TRBJ1-1; D might be TRBD1 (6 bases). Germline-derived CDR1 and CDR2 are SGHTA and FQGNSA. The length of the CDR3 is 15 residues. The germline V and J ends were trimmed by 0 bases and 1 base, with 9 bases remaining between them. Here the CDR3 DNA reads TGTGCCAGCAGCTTAGCCGGACAGCAGAACACTGAAGCTTTCTTT. Its translation is CASSLAGQQNTEAFF.

V usage is TRBV2 and J usage is TRBJ1-5; no reliable D call. Germline assignment: CDR1 SNHLY and CDR2 FYNNEI. The CDR3 runs 15 residues. V shed 4 bases and J shed 7 bases, with 17 bases lying between them. The CDR3 DNA reads as TGTGCCAGCAGTGGGCCGGCCCCGGGAGTGCAGCCCCAGCATTTT. Protein product: CASSGPAPGVQPQHF.

The rearrangement joins TRBV19 to TRBJ1-5; D unclear. The CDR3 totals 14 residues. Germline CDR1 reads LNHDA; CDR2 reads SQIVND (reference sequence). Trimming shortened V by 3 bases and J by 6 bases, and 12 bases separated the two germline ends. The CDR3 DNA reads as TGTGCCAGTAGTATTTCGGTACGGGGTCAGCCCCAGCATTTT. It codes for CASSISVRGQPQHF.

V is TRBV14 and J is TRBJ1-2; D is unresolved. Trimming took off 0 bases at V and 7 bases at J, with 6 bases between the two ends. The CDR3 is made up of 12 amino acids. Germline V gene data show CDR1 as SGHDN and CDR2 as FVKESK. The CDR3, as DNA: TGTGCCAGCAGCCAAGACCAGGCTGGCTACACCTTC. Protein product: CASSQDQAGYTF.

V is TRBV6-6 and J is TRBJ2-3; D not resolved. The CDR3 runs 11 residues. Trimming shortened V by 8 bases and J by 5 bases, and 8 bases separated the two germline ends. Germline V gene sequence: CDR1 MNHNY, CDR2 SVGAGI (reference sequence). This chain's CDR3 is CASAIRDTQYF. The CDR3 DNA follows: TGTGCCAGCGCGATAAGAGATACGCAGTATTTT.

The genes are TRBV2 and TRBJ2-2; D unresolved. Trimming shortened V by 4 bases and J by 8 bases, and 14 bases separated the two germline ends. Germline V gene sequence: CDR1 SNHLY, CDR2 FYNNEI. The CDR3 runs 14 residues. This CDR3 is CASSVHSLVGELFF. The CDR3 DNA follows: TGTGCCAGCAGTGTGCACTCCCTGGTAGGGGAGCTGTTTTTT.

The V and J genes are TRBV18 and TRBJ2-3; 14 nucleotides line up with TRBD2. V lost 3 bases, J lost 1 base, and 6 bases stayed unmatched. This CDR3 has 18 amino acids. Germline values: CDR1 KGHSH, CDR2 LQKENI. CDR3 sequence reads: CASSPKGLAGGGTDTQYF. The CDR3 nucleotides are TGTGCCAGCTCACCGAAAGGACTAGCGGGAGGCGGCACAGATACGCAGTATTTT.

The chain carries TRBV9 and TRBJ1-4, with 7 bases matching TRBD1. The CDR3 spans 15 residues. V shed 3 bases, J shed 5 bases, and the junction held 7 bases outside the gene matches. Germline lookup yields CDR1 SGDLS and CDR2 YYNGEE. CDR3 region: CASSALGQVNEKLFF. CDR3 DNA: TGTGCCAGCAGCGCCTTAGGACAGGTGAATGAAAAACTGTTTTTT.